Shown below are 18 T cell receptor beta chains from a single sample sequenced in a study of blood T cell repertoires in COVID-19. Profiling relied on immunoSEQ multiplex PCR, and the TCRdb table lists in-frame clones only, not all of them. Among 200,000 to 250,000 clones listed, more than 65% were seen once. The specimen sequenced was peripheral blood. These receptor sequences come from a man in his fifties with active or convalescent COVID-19.

This rearrangement joins TRBV6-6 to TRBJ1-2; 8 bases are shared with TRBD1. In germline, CDR1 is MNHNY, CDR2 SVGAGI (reference sequence). Unmatched junction bases numbered 10, after V lost 7 bases and J lost 6 bases. The CDR3 consists of 14 residues. The CDR3 DNA is TGTGCCAGCAAAATGGCGGGACAGGACCATGGCTACACCTTC. The encoded protein is CASKMAGQDHGYTF.

J is TRBJ2-5 and V is TRBV7-7; weak D call: TRBD2 (5 bases). The V end lost 1 base, the J end lost 5 bases, and 14 bases lay between the germline ends. CDR1 is SSHAT, CDR2 FNYEAQ, per germline (reference sequence). There are 15 residues in the CDR3. CDR3 in amino acids: CASSLGFGSGETQYF. In nucleotides, the CDR3 is TGTGCCAGCAGCTTAGGTTTCGGGTCGGGGGAGACCCAGTACTTC.

The chain combines TRBV5-4 with TRBJ1-2; possibly TRBD1 for D (6 bases). Germline CDR1 and CDR2: SGHNT and YYREEE (reference sequence). V was shortened by 0 bases and J by 4 bases, with 16 bases between the two germline ends. The CDR3 contains 16 residues. The CDR3 spells CASSLGPQGRAYGYTF. The DNA of the CDR3 is TGTGCCAGCAGCTTGGGGCCACAGGGACGGGCCTATGGCTACACCTTC.

The rearrangement joins TRBV28 to TRBJ2-5; 9 bases align to TRBD2. The CDR3 has 15 amino acids. The V and J ends lost 2 bases and 1 base, in that order; junction bases with no gene match: 2. Looked up from germline, CDR1 is MDHEN and CDR2 is SYDVKM. CDR3 nucleotides: TGTGCCAGCAGTTTAGGCGGGGGGGTCCAAGAGACCCAGTACTTC. Translation gives CASSLGGGVQETQYF.

CDR3 nucleotides: TGCGCCAGCAGCATGACTAGCGGGAGAGGATATACGCAGTATTTT. It specifies CASSMTSGRGYTQYF. The chain employs TRBV5-1 and TRBJ2-3, with 12 bases identical to TRBD2. V lost 4 bases and J lost 7; bases outside the gene matches: 7. Germline CDR1 reads SGHRS; CDR2 reads YFSETQ. This CDR3 comprises 15 residues.

The chain has TRBV27 and TRBJ2-3, with D perhaps matching TRBD1 (5 bases). Germline CDR1 is MNHEY and CDR2 is SMNVEV (reference sequence). The length of the CDR3 is 13 residues. V dropped 8 bases and J dropped 1 base, with 10 bases sitting between them. The DNA for the CDR3 is TGTGCCAGCCGCCAAGGGGGCACAGATACGCAGTATTTT. The encoded protein is CASRQGGTDTQYF.

The chain has TRBV6-6 and TRBJ1-3; no definite D call. CDR1 is MNHNY, CDR2 SVGAGI, per germline (reference sequence). The CDR3 runs 16 residues. Trimming removed 0 bases at V and 3 bases at J, with 12 bases between. This CDR3 is CASSYSIIVGGNTIYF. The CDR3 DNA reads TGTGCCAGCAGTTACTCGATTATTGTCGGTGGAAACACCATATATTTT.

The chain links TRBV9 to TRBJ2-5; 7 bases are a match to TRBD2. This CDR3 is 15 amino acids long. V shed 3 bases, J shed 5 bases, and the junction held 10 bases outside the gene matches. CDR1 is SGDLS, CDR2 YYNGEE, per germline. The CDR3 spells CASSASRGMGETQYF. CDR3 nucleotide sequence: TGTGCCAGCAGCGCCTCGCGGGGGATGGGGGAGACCCAGTACTTC.

The chain recombines TRBV27 with TRBJ2-7, with 9 bases matching TRBD2. Germline V gene data show CDR1 as MNHEY and CDR2 as SMNVEV (reference sequence). The CDR3 covers 16 residues. With 10 bases clipped from V and 3 bases from J, the junction kept 16 bases outside the gene matches. CDR3 protein: CATSVGSGSKRYEQYF. CDR3 DNA sequence: TGTGCCACCTCCGTGGGTAGCGGGAGTAAGCGCTACGAGCAGTACTTC.

CDR3 region: CASTLNEQYF. The CDR3 region has the DNA TGTGCCAGCACTCTTAACGAGCAGTACTTC. J is TRBJ2-7 and V is TRBV27; the D is unclear. V gave up 7 bases and J gave up 5 bases, with 6 bases separating them. This CDR3 contains 10 residues. Germline lookup yields CDR1 MNHEY and CDR2 SMNVEV (reference sequence).

The chain is built from TRBV10-3 and TRBJ2-5; TRBD2 might be the D (6 bases). Germline assignment: CDR1 ENHRY and CDR2 SYGVKD. Trimming pared 6 bases from V and 4 bases from J, leaving 15 bases between. This CDR3 has 14 amino acids. The CDR3 spells CAIRPGGSAETQYF. The CDR3 nucleotides read TGTGCCATCAGGCCTGGGGGGTCCGCAGAGACCCAGTACTTC.

This chain joins TRBV6-1 and TRBJ1-2, with 7 bases fitting TRBD1. V lost 8 bases to trimming and J lost 2 bases; unmatched junction nucleotides: 5. Per the germline V gene, CDR1 is MNHNS and CDR2 is SASEGT. CDR3 length: 13 residues. This CDR3 is CASSTGVNYGYTF. The CDR3 coding sequence is TGTGCCAGCTCAACAGGGGTGAACTATGGCTACACCTTC.

V and J are TRBV4-2 and TRBJ2-3; 9 bases are a match to TRBD2. This CDR3 is built from 14 residues. The V gene's germline CDR1 is LGHNA and CDR2 YNFKEQ. V gave up 6 bases and J gave up 4 bases; unmatched junction bases: 5. The CDR3, as DNA: TGTGCCAGCAGTGGCGGGGGGGGCGCAGATACGCAGTATTTT. Protein sequence: CASSGGGGADTQYF.

This clone was observed a single time. The CDR3 reads CASSLRTSGGADTQYF. The CDR3 DNA reads as TGCGCCAGCAGCCTACGGACTAGCGGGGGCGCGGATACGCAGTATTTT. J is TRBJ2-3 and V is TRBV5-1, with 13 nucleotides matching TRBD2. Germline loops: CDR1 SGHRS, CDR2 YFSETQ. The V segment lost 4 bases and the J segment 6 bases; nucleotides outside the gene matches: 8. The CDR3 spans 16 residues.

The chain joins TRBV2 to TRBJ1-2, with D perhaps matching TRBD1 (6 bases). This CDR3 spans 13 amino acids. Germline CDR1 reads SNHLY; CDR2 reads FYNNEI. V dropped 7 bases and J dropped 8 bases, with 17 bases sitting between them. DNA of the CDR3: TGTGCCAGCACCGCGGAGGACAGCAACGGCTACACCTTC. This sequence encodes CASTAEDSNGYTF.

For this clone: This CDR3 is also generated by other DNA sequences in the sample. V is TRBV19 and J is TRBJ1-2, with 7 positions matching TRBD1. Per germline, CDR1 LNHDA and CDR2 SQIVND (reference sequence). There are 14 residues in the CDR3. V trimming: 3 bases; J trimming: 5 bases; junction bases outside the gene matches: 6. The CDR3 region has the DNA TGTGCCAGTAGTATCGGGACAGTACGATATGGCTACACCTTC. Its protein product is CASSIGTVRYGYTF. Variable domain in full (rest from reference TRBV19 and TRBJ1-2): DGGITQSPKYLFRKEGQNVTLSCEQNLNHDAMYWYRQDPGQGLRLIYYSQIVNDFQKGDIAEGYSVSREKKESFPLTVTSAQKNPTAFYLCASSIGTVRYGYTFGSGTRLTVV.

The gene calls are TRBV7-9 and TRBJ2-1; 14 positions match TRBD2. The V and J ends lost 5 bases and 4 bases, in that order; junction bases with no gene match: 4. The CDR3 has 16 residues. Germline CDR1 and CDR2: SEHNR and FQNEAQ (reference sequence). The CDR3 sequence: CASSRGTSGGYNEQFF. CDR3 sequence (DNA): TGTGCCAGCAGCCGGGGGACTAGCGGGGGATACAATGAGCAGTTCTTC.

The table lists this clone with a few counts. The rearrangement links TRBV28 to TRBJ1-1, with TRBD1 identical over 7 bases. The junction had 6 bases not matched to a gene; V was cut back by 5 bases and J by 0 bases. The germline gives CDR1 MDHEN, CDR2 SYDVKM. This CDR3 is built from 15 residues. This CDR3 is CASSPRGQLNTEAFF. The CDR3 DNA is TGTGCCAGCAGTCCCAGGGGACAGCTGAACACTGAAGCTTTCTTT.